This T cell receptor beta chain was obtained from a study of T cells after yellow fever vaccination. TCRdb ran MiXCR on the 5' RACE reads and lists one entry per CDR3 protein. The sample contains approximately 250,000 distinct CDR3 sequences, approximately 6.7% of which appear only once. Germline values: CDR1 SEHNR, CDR2 FQNEAQ (reference sequence). The CDR3 is 15 amino acids. V was shortened by 2 bases and J by 9 bases, with 17 bases between the two germline ends. This clonotype showed up many times. Its matching antigen is unknown. General study results and limits: The CD4 compartment and the CD8 compartment contained a small share of clonotypes in common. Clones that expanded after primary vaccination mostly reappeared after the booster (over 95% CD4, 88% CD8).

The source is a man aged 30 to 45 who received the YFV17D yellow fever vaccine. The input for sequencing was CD4+ T cells sorted from PBMCs, taken on the day of the yellow fever booster vaccination. This chain uses TRBV7-9 with TRBJ2-4; a weak D match, TRBD2 (5 bases). The CDR3 coding sequence is TGTGCCAGCAGCTTATTGGGCCCGGGAAGGGTCATTCAGTACTTC. Translated: CASSLLGPGRVIQYF. The full variable domain, completed using reference TRBV7-9 and TRBJ2-4, is DTGVSQNPRHKITKRGQNVTFRCDPISEHNRLYWYRQTLGQGPEFLTYFQNEAQLEKSRLLSDRFSAERPKGSFSTLEIQRTEQGDSAMYLCASSLLGPGRVIQYFGAGTRLSVL.